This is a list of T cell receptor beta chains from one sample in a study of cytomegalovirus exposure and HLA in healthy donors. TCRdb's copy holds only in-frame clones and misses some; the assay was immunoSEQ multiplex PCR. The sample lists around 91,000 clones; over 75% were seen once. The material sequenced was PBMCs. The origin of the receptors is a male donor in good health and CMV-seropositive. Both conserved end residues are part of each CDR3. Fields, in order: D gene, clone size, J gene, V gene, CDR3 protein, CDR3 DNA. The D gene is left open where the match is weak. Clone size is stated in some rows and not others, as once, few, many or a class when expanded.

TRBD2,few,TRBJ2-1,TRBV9,CASSVTAGSNNEQFF,TGTGCCAGCAGCGTCACAGCGGGGAGTAACAATGAGCAGTTCTTC
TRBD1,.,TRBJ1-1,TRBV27,CASSGSGQLLYTEAFF,TGTGCCAGCAGTGGGTCGGGACAGCTGTTATACACTGAAGCTTTCTTT
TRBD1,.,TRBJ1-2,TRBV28,CASSSGTDYGYTF,TGTGCCAGCAGTTCCGGGACAGACTATGGCTACACCTTC
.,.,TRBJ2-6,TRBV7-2,CASTPLTGANVLTF,TGTGCCAGCACCCCCCTTACTGGGGCCAACGTCCTGACTTTC
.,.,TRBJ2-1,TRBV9,CASSVDWDNNEQFF,TGTGCCAGCAGCGTAGATTGGGACAACAATGAGCAGTTCTTC
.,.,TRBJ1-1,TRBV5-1,CASSSGPGNTEAFF,TGCGCCAGCAGCTCTGGCCCAGGGAACACTGAAGCTTTCTTT
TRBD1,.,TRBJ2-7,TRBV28,CASSPPTGTFTHEQYF,TGTGCCAGCAGCCCACCGACAGGGACCTTCACACACGAGCAGTACTTC
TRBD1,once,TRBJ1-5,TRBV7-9,CASSLGQGDNQPQHF,TGTGCCAGCAGCTTAGGGCAGGGGGATAATCAGCCCCAGCATTTT
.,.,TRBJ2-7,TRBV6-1,CASSATEAYEQYF,TGTGCCAGCAGTGCCACAGAAGCCTACGAGCAGTACTTC
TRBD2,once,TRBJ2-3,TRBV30,CAWSLRRGGLGTQYF,TGTGCCTGGAGCCTCCGGCGGGGGGGGTTAGGTACGCAGTATTTT
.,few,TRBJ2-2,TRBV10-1,CASRVGDTGELFF,TGCGCCAGCAGGGTAGGGGACACCGGGGAGCTGTTTTTT
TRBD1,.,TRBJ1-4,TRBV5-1,CASSPEQGRGEKLFF,TGCGCCAGCAGCCCCGAACAGGGGAGAGGTGAAAAACTGTTTTTT
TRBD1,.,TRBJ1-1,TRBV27,CASGQVMNTEAFF,TGTGCCAGTGGACAGGTAATGAACACTGAAGCTTTCTTT
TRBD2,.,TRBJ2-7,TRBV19,CASSINGGNYEQYF,TGTGCCAGTAGTATAAACGGGGGGAACTACGAGCAGTACTTC
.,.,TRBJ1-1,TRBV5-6,CASSRQNRMNTEAFF,TGTGCCAGCAGCCGACAGAATCGAATGAACACTGAAGCTTTCTTT
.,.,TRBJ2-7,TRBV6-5,CASSRELAYEQYF,TGTGCCAGCAGTCGGGAGCTTGCCTACGAGCAGTACTTC
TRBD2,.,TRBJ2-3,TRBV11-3,CASREPGLGADTQYF,TGTGCCAGCAGAGAGCCGGGACTAGGGGCGGATACGCAGTATTTT
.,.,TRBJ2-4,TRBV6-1,CASSEALTQSGVAKNIQYF,TGTGCCAGCAGTGAAGCCCTAACACAATCAGGGGTAGCCAAAAACATTCAGTACTTC
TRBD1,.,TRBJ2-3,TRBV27,CASSLRTGGIADTQYF,TGTGCCAGCAGTTTACGGACAGGGGGCATCGCAGATACGCAGTATTTT
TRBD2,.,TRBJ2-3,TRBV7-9,CASSPMGGSDTDTQYF,TGTGCCAGCAGCCCAATGGGGGGGTCGGACACAGATACGCAGTATTTT
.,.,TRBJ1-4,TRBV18,CASSLGMEDEKLFF,TGTGCCAGCTCCTTGGGAATGGAGGATGAAAAACTGTTTTTT
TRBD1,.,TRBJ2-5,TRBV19,CASRRTGYSPETQYF,TGTGCCAGTCGACGGACAGGGTATTCCCCAGAGACCCAGTACTTC
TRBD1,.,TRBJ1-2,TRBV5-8,CASSLPGGYGYTF,TGTGCCAGCAGCTTGCCAGGGGGCTATGGCTACACCTTC
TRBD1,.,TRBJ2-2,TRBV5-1,CASSGGTGGAGELFF,TGCGCCAGCAGCGGTGGGACAGGGGGTGCCGGGGAGCTGTTTTTT
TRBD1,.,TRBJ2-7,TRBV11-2,CASSSAQGQGIYEQYF,TGTGCCAGCAGCTCTGCCCAGGGACAGGGGATCTACGAGCAGTACTTC
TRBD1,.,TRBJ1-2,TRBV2,CASRETGVGEGYTF,TGTGCCAGCAGGGAGACAGGGGTCGGCGAGGGCTACACCTTC
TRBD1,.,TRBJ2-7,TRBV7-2,CASGPGGKIYEQYF,TGTGCCAGCGGCCCAGGGGGCAAGATCTACGAGCAGTACTTC
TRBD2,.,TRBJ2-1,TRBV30,CARGKRGAYNEQFF,TGTGCCCGGGGGAAGCGGGGGGCCTACAATGAGCAGTTCTTC